This TCR beta chain emerged from a study of CD8 T cells in ankylosing spondylitis listed by TCRdb under 2017. Broadly, across the study: To find TCR variants linked to disease, the study profiled T cell receptor beta repertoires in ankylosing spondylitis patients and healthy donors. The full study cohort comprised 25 ankylosing spondylitis patients and 85 to 120 healthy donors. Peripheral blood was sampled, and synovial fluid was additionally collected from ankylosing spondylitis patients. Beyond this particular receptor, the publication reports: The disease-linked clones were reported as significantly enriched in matched synovial fluid samples from ankylosing spondylitis patients. Blood from ankylosing spondylitis patients appeared to be characterized by a TCR beta motif composed of eight or nine highly homologous amino acid variants. The disease-linked clones had a CD8+ phenotype and were found at relatively low frequencies in peripheral blood. Some motif variants were previously reported in synovial fluid and blood of reactive arthritis patients, suggesting common disease-initiation mechanisms.

From the germline V gene, CDR1 is SGHDT and CDR2 is YYEEEE. Including cysteine and phenylalanine, the CDR3 has 16 amino acids. Just the 48-base CDR3 DNA is kept, in frame starting at base 1. Trimming removed 1 base from V and 3 bases from J, leaving 13 bases between the germline ends. These reads were obtained on an Illumina HiSeq 2500. Quantitative 5'-RACE with molecular barcodes was used to prepare TCR beta libraries. As for the authors' bioinformatics: To identify disease-linked TCR variants, a new computational method was used, one built on a probabilistic model of VDJ rearrangement. Clones were called with MiXCR by TCRdb after fastp trimmed the public reads at Q25, and only in-frame beta chains were retained. Rows merge per CDR3 protein into single entries with the most common DNA and genes. The V and J calls were not made by the authors but by TCRdb's processing. The sample table lists 750,000 to 850,000 distinct CDR3 sequences, 12% of them with a count of one. The ten largest account for approximately 0.5% of the sample.

Details on this clonotype: Its antigen is currently not known. The input lacks base qualities; no much larger clone sits a single base away.

This chain is built from TRBV5-6 and TRBJ2-2; the D gene is perhaps TRBD1, from 6 matching bases. Sequencing was done on a sample of blood, either unsorted or a sorted T cell fraction (not recorded which). This TCR was recovered from a male donor with ankylosing spondylitis. The DNA sequence follows: TGTGCCAGCAGCTTGTGGGGGCTTACCTACACCGGGGAGCTGTTTTTT. It translates as CASSLWGLTYTGELFF. Full variable domain (CDR3 extended with the reference TRBV5-6 and TRBJ2-2 proteins): DAGVTQSPTHLIKTRGQQVTLRCSPKSGHDTVSWYQQALGQGPQFIFQYYEEEERQRGNFPDRFSGHQFPNYSSELNVNALLLGDSALYLCASSLWGLTYTGELFFGEGSRLTVL.